This T cell receptor beta chain stems from a study of shared clonotypes between healthy human individuals. Positive CCR7 selection of CD45RO-negative cells yielded the naive CD8 cells, and terminally differentiated effector memory CD45RA+ cells were excluded. Trimming cost V 4 bases and J 5 bases; bases outside gene matches: 10. This CDR3 is 15 amino acids long. Germline V gene sequence: CDR1 LNHNV, CDR2 YYDKDF (reference sequence). Sequencing was at deep level. Assay: immunoSEQ multiplex PCR; the TCRdb copy retains only in-frame clones and omits some. The table includes around 2,000,000 clones, around 93% detected once.

V usage is TRBV15 and J usage is TRBJ1-1; 7 bases match TRBD1. Material for sequencing was naive CD8+ T cells from PBMCs. The receptor was isolated from a man between 18 and 35 years old in good health. Some clones in this sample may be carry-over from other donors' samples. The CDR3 here is CATSNPPGGRTEAFF. CDR3 sequence (DNA): TGTGCCACCAGCAACCCGCCAGGGGGGAGGACTGAAGCTTTCTTT.